The 28 T cell receptor beta chains presented below share a single source sample, sequenced in a study of radiotherapy plus CTLA-4 blockade in lung cancer. The table came from immunoSEQ multiplex PCR; TCRdb's copy has only in-frame clones and leaves some out. The data show about 98,000 clones, 82% seen once. The sequenced sample was peripheral blood, obtained from a patient treated with radiotherapy plus ipilimumab. These receptors originate from a human donor with non-small cell lung cancer who had a partial response to radiotherapy plus ipilimumab.

The gene calls are TRBV2 and TRBJ1-5; 9 nucleotides agree with TRBD1. J was trimmed by 4 bases and V by 4 bases; bases with no gene match: 5. CDR3 length equals 15 residues. Germline V gives CDR1 SNHLY, CDR2 FYNNEI. DNA for the CDR3: TGTGCCAGCAGTGCGGGACAGGGTGGGAATCAGCCCCAGCATTTT. Amino acids: CASSAGQGGNQPQHF.

This clone was seen just once. The V gene is TRBV5-4, the J gene TRBJ2-2; perhaps TRBD1 as D (6 bases). Trimming left V 0 bases short and J 5 bases short, with 11 bases between. Per the germline V gene, CDR1 is SGHNT and CDR2 is YYREEE (reference sequence). The CDR3 loop spans 15 amino acids. Here the CDR3 DNA reads TGTGCCAGCAGCTTGGACAGGGCTGGAACCGGGGAGCTGTTTTTT. Amino acid sequence: CASSLDRAGTGELFF.

This rearrangement joins TRBV7-2 to TRBJ2-3; 14 bases line up with TRBD2. J lost 2 bases, V lost 7 bases, and 8 bases had no gene match. Germline V gene data show CDR1 as SGHTA and CDR2 as FQGNSA. This CDR3 region has 17 residues. The CDR3 DNA reads TGTGCCAGCACCGAGACGGGACTAGCGGGAGCCACAGATACGCAGTATTTT. Protein: CASTETGLAGATDTQYF.

The V call is TRBV28, the J call TRBJ2-2; D gene ambiguous. V lost 5 bases and J 7 bases, leaving 8 bases between the germline ends. The CDR3 consists of 12 residues. From germline, CDR1 is MDHEN and CDR2 SYDVKM. The CDR3 DNA is TGTGCCAGCAGTACGGCGGTCGGGGAGCTGTTTTTT. This encodes CASSTAVGELFF.

The chain's CDR3 is CASSEARQGGNQPQHF. CDR3 DNA: TGTGCCAGCAGTGAAGCTCGACAAGGGGGCAATCAGCCCCAGCATTTT. The rearrangement uses TRBV6-1 and TRBJ1-5, with D maybe TRBD1 (5 bases). V was trimmed by 0 bases and J by 2 bases, leaving 11 bases between them. Germline V gene sequence: CDR1 MNHNS, CDR2 SASEGT. The CDR3 is 16 amino acids.

The chain carries TRBV6-1 and TRBJ2-4; 8 bases match TRBD1. The CDR3 loop spans 13 amino acids. In germline, CDR1 is MNHNS, CDR2 SASEGT. The J segment lost 8 bases and the V segment lost 4 bases, leaving 4 bases of the junction unmatched. This CDR3 is CASSVDREDIQYF. DNA for the CDR3: TGTGCCAGCAGTGTGGACAGGGAGGACATTCAGTACTTC.

The chain links TRBV27 to TRBJ2-7; maybe TRBD2 (5 bases). Trimming removed 4 bases at V and 4 bases at J, with 17 bases between. This CDR3 spans 15 amino acids. CDR1 and CDR2 from the germline V gene are MNHEY and SMNVEV (reference sequence). The CDR3 DNA follows: TGTGCCAGCAGTTCGGACCCCCGGGGTTGGTACGAGCAGTACTTC. Its translation is CASSSDPRGWYEQYF.

This chain connects TRBV7-9 to TRBJ1-1; 8 bases are shared with TRBD1. The CDR3 covers 14 residues. Germline loops: CDR1 SEHNR, CDR2 FQNEAQ (reference sequence). Trimming took 5 bases from V and 1 from J; bases not matched to a gene: 3. CDR3 loop: CASSTGQGNTEAFF. DNA of the CDR3: TGTGCCAGCAGCACAGGACAGGGGAACACTGAAGCTTTCTTT.

J is TRBJ2-1 and V is TRBV6-6; the match to TRBD2 covers 9 bases. The CDR3 extends over 15 amino acids. Germline V gene sequence: CDR1 MNHNY, CDR2 SVGAGI (reference sequence). The V and J ends lost 5 bases and 1 base, in that order; junction bases with no gene match: 3. The CDR3 reads CASSQTSGSYNEQFF. The CDR3 DNA sequence: TGTGCCAGCAGTCAGACTAGCGGATCCTACAATGAGCAGTTCTTC.

For this clone: A read error may produce the germline difference seen at one junction end. This chain joins TRBV9 and TRBJ2-1; 7 bases agree with TRBD2. CDR3 size: 15 residues. Germline CDR1 SGDLS, CDR2 YYNGEE. CDR3 region: CASTERDRSYNEQLF. The DNA for the CDR3 is TGTGCCAGCACCGAGCGGGATCGATCCTACAATGAGCAGCTCTTC.

The chain has TRBV25-1 and TRBJ2-7; the D is unclear. CDR1 is MGHDK and CDR2 is SYGVNS in the germline V gene. The CDR3 extends over 13 amino acids. Trimming took 2 bases from V and 0 from J, leaving 5 bases between them. The DNA of the CDR3 is TGTGCCAGCAGTGAACACACCTCCTACGAGCAGTACTTC. Amino acid sequence: CASSEHTSYEQYF.

This clone was counted a single time. This chain links TRBV28 with TRBJ1-2; a weak D match, TRBD1 (6 bases). The CDR3 runs 14 residues. The germline V gene encodes CDR1 MDHEN and CDR2 SYDVKM. The V end lost 8 bases, the J end lost 2 bases, and 15 bases lay between the germline ends. The CDR3 is CASLLGGRNYGYTF. CDR3 sequence (DNA): TGTGCCAGCCTCCTAGGGGGACGCAACTATGGCTACACCTTC.

This rearrangement joins TRBV28 to TRBJ1-2; tentative D call: TRBD1 (6 bases). The V gene lost 3 bases and the J gene lost 7 bases, with 18 bases spanning the gap. In germline, CDR1 is MDHEN, CDR2 SYDVKM. The CDR3 spans 15 residues. This CDR3 is CASSFLGAGALGYTF. The CDR3 DNA reads as TGTGCCAGCAGTTTTCTAGGAGCGGGGGCGCTTGGCTACACCTTC.

This chain connects TRBV5-1 to TRBJ2-3; TRBD2 matches at 9 bases. With 0 bases clipped from V and 0 bases from J, the junction kept 8 bases outside the gene matches. Germline CDR1 reads SGHRS; CDR2 reads YFSETQ. The CDR3 extends over 18 amino acids. This CDR3 reads CASSLGLLAGASTDTQYF. The CDR3 bases are TGCGCCAGCAGCTTGGGTCTTTTAGCGGGAGCTAGCACAGATACGCAGTATTTT. The complete variable domain, with remaining parts taken from reference TRBV5-1 and TRBJ2-3, reads KAGVTQTPRYLIKTRGQQVTLSCSPISGHRSVSWYQQTPGQGLQFLFEYFSETQRNKGNFPGRFSGRQFSNSRSEMNVSTLELGDSALYLCASSLGLLAGASTDTQYFGPGTRLTVL.

The rearrangement joins TRBV18 to TRBJ1-3; no clear D. Trimming cost V 3 bases and J 7 bases, with 16 bases left between them. The CDR3 has 15 residues. Germline V CDR1 and CDR2: KGHSH, LQKENI. CDR3 region: CASSPETGSYNTIYF. The DNA of the CDR3 is TGTGCCAGCTCACCGGAGACGGGAAGTTACAACACCATATATTTT. Supplemented by reference TRBV18 and TRBJ1-3, the full variable domain reads NAGVMQNPRHLVRRRGQEARLRCSPMKGHSHVYWYRQLPEEGLKFMVYLQKENIIDESGMPKERFSAEFPKEGPSILRIQQVVRGDSAAYFCASSPETGSYNTIYFGEGSWLTVV.

This clone is a singleton in its sample. This sequence joins TRBV5-1 and TRBJ2-1; 11 nucleotides match TRBD2. The CDR3 is 16 amino acids. V lost 3 bases and J lost 4; bases outside the gene matches: 6. Germline V gene sequence: CDR1 SGHRS, CDR2 YFSETQ. The CDR3 nucleotides read TGCGCCAGCAGCTCTGCCGGGACTAGCGGTTACAATGAGCAGTTCTTC. Translation gives CASSSAGTSGYNEQFF.

The V gene is TRBV6-1, the J gene TRBJ1-5; weak D call: TRBD1 (5 bases). The CDR3 extends over 11 amino acids. CDR1 and CDR2 from the germline V gene are MNHNS and SASEGT. V was trimmed by 2 bases and J by 13 bases, leaving 9 bases between them. This CDR3 is CASSERGYQHF. CDR3 DNA sequence: TGTGCCAGCAGTGAAAGGGGCTATCAGCATTTT.

The chain combines TRBV28 with TRBJ2-7; TRBD1 matches at 10 bases. This CDR3 contains 15 residues. J was trimmed by 5 bases and V by 2 bases; bases with no gene match: 6. Germline V gene lookup returns CDR1 MDHEN and CDR2 SYDVKM. For the CDR3, the DNA is TGTGCCAGCAGTTTAACCGGGACAGGGGAGCACGAGCAGTACTTC. This encodes CASSLTGTGEHEQYF.

This clone has a single count. The chain joins TRBV28 to TRBJ2-3, with D possibly TRBD1 on 6 matching bases. The CDR3 extends over 15 amino acids. CDR1 and CDR2 (germline): MDHEN, SYDVKM. Trimming stripped 7 bases from V and 2 bases from J, with 16 bases between. CDR3 sequence reads: CASTPSQGFTDTQYF. The CDR3 coding sequence is TGTGCCAGCACCCCCTCTCAGGGGTTCACAGATACGCAGTATTTT. Full variable domain (missing parts from reference TRBV28 and TRBJ2-3): DVKVTQSSRYLVKRTGEKVFLECVQDMDHENMFWYRQDPGLGLRLIYFSYDVKMKEKGDIPEGYSVSREKKERFSLILESASTNQTSMYLCASTPSQGFTDTQYFGPGTRLTVL.

The chain carries TRBV29-1 and TRBJ2-7, with 8 positions matching TRBD2. Germline values: CDR1 SQVTM, CDR2 ANQGSEA. V lost 5 bases to trimming and J lost 4 bases; unmatched junction nucleotides: 7. This CDR3 spans 13 amino acids. The CDR3 DNA follows: TGCAGCGTTATGGCGGGGGGCAAATACGAGCAGTACTTC. Translating gives CSVMAGGKYEQYF.

The rearrangement uses TRBV7-7 and TRBJ2-7; 8 bases match TRBD1. The J call may be in error: the DNA end matches TRBJ2-1 better. This CDR3 has 14 residues. The V gene's germline CDR1 is SSHAT and CDR2 FNYEAQ (reference sequence). The CDR3 nucleotides are TGTGCCAGCAGCTCTGGACAGGGCCGGGGTGAGCAGTTCTTC. Amino acids: CASSSGQGRGEQFF.

This clone was detected only a few times. The chain employs TRBV28 and TRBJ2-7, with a weak D call TRBD2 (5 bases). The CDR3 spans 13 residues. Germline loops: CDR1 MDHEN, CDR2 SYDVKM. V lost 8 bases and J 0 bases, leaving 11 bases between the germline ends. CDR3 protein: CASRTGNSYEQYF. As DNA, the CDR3 is TGTGCCAGCCGGACTGGAAACTCCTACGAGCAGTACTTC.

V and J are TRBV5-4 and TRBJ1-4; TRBD1 is a possible D gene (6 bases). In germline, CDR1 is SGHNT, CDR2 YYREEE (reference sequence). V lost 3 bases to trimming and J lost 4 bases, with 10 bases between them. There are 14 residues in the CDR3. The CDR3 region has the DNA TGTGCCAGCAGCTCCGACAGGCTTAATGAAAAACTGTTTTTT. This codes for CASSSDRLNEKLFF. Based on the CDR3 plus reference TRBV5-4 and TRBJ1-4, the full variable domain is ETGVTQSPTHLIKTRGQQVTLRCSSQSGHNTVSWYQQALGQGPQFIFQYYREEENGRGNFPPRFSGLQFPNYSSELNVNALELDDSALYLCASSSDRLNEKLFFGSGTQLSVL.

By proportion, this clone is medium-sized. The chain carries TRBV2 and TRBJ2-3; D perhaps matches TRBD1 (6 bases). The V end lost 8 bases, the J end lost 2 bases, and 14 bases lay between the germline ends. Germline V gene lookup returns CDR1 SNHLY and CDR2 FYNNEI. The CDR3 is made up of 14 amino acids. CDR3 DNA sequence: TGTGCCAGCGGCTGGACAGCTGTCACAGATACGCAGTATTTT. Amino acids: CASGWTAVTDTQYF. Full variable domain (remainder filled in from reference TRBV2 and TRBJ2-3): EPEVTQTPSHQVTQMGQEVILRCVPISNHLYFYWYRQILGQKVEFLVSFYNNEISEKSEIFDDQFSVERPDGSNFTLKIRSTKLEDSAMYFCASGWTAVTDTQYFGPGTRLTVL.

The rearrangement uses TRBV9 and TRBJ2-3; D is possibly TRBD2 (5 bases). With 1 base removed from V and 6 bases from J, the gap between germline ends came to 12 bases. The CDR3 is 14 amino acids. Germline values: CDR1 SGDLS, CDR2 YYNGEE. The CDR3 sequence: CASSVWLAGDTQYF. The CDR3 region has the DNA TGTGCCAGCAGCGTATGGCTAGCCGGCGATACGCAGTATTTT.

The chain is built from TRBV19 and TRBJ2-1; 12 nucleotides match TRBD2. The CDR3 is 16 amino acids. Unmatched junction bases numbered 4, after V lost 2 bases and J lost 5 bases. Germline V gene lookup returns CDR1 LNHDA and CDR2 SQIVND (reference sequence). Here the CDR3 DNA reads TGTGCCAGTAGTATATGGGCTAGCGGGAGGGACAATGAGCAGTTCTTC. Residues: CASSIWASGRDNEQFF.

The chain recombines TRBV18 with TRBJ2-7; a weak D match, TRBD1 (5 bases). The CDR3 extends over 13 amino acids. The germline V gene encodes CDR1 KGHSH and CDR2 LQKENI. The V end was cut by 5 bases, the J end by 2 bases, with 10 bases between. This CDR3 reads CASSSRQTYEQYF. For the CDR3, the DNA is TGTGCCAGCTCATCAAGACAGACCTACGAGCAGTACTTC.

This chain joins TRBV2 and TRBJ1-3; 9 bases align to TRBD1. Trimming at V came to 6 bases and at J to 3 bases, leaving 3 bases not matched to a gene. This CDR3 has 14 amino acids. The V gene's germline CDR1 is SNHLY and CDR2 FYNNEI. The CDR3 protein is CASRDRGGGNTIYF. The CDR3 region has the DNA TGTGCCAGCAGGGACAGGGGCGGTGGAAACACCATATATTTT.